This T cell receptor beta chain comes out of a study of beta chain features in type 1 diabetes (dated by TCRdb to between 2017 and 2018). General notes on the study: No differences in mean age, gender distribution, total cell number or subset yield were found between patients and healthy donors. A total of roughly 99 million sorted cells were examined across all samples, and the number of cells per subset was strongly correlated with RNA yield. In the study, recently diagnosed type 1 diabetes patients and matched healthy donors were compared on the TCRB repertoires of their sorted circulating CD4+ T cell subsets. Naive and central memory subsets were obtained from all 30 or so donors, but regulatory and stem cell-like memory subsets were isolated from only 8 patients and 8 healthy donors.

Sequences SQVTM (CDR1) and ANQGSEA (CDR2) are obtained from the germline V gene. V trim: 4 bases; J trim: 6 bases; unmatched bases: 0. The CDR3 sequence holds 11 residues, the cysteine and phenylalanine included. Here the CDR3 DNA is all that survives: 33 bases in frame from base 1. As regards this clone: Which antigen it targets is not known. No much larger clone exists at a distance of one base, and base qualities are not known. In the same sample, other DNA sequences code for this CDR3.

The entire amount of isolated RNA was reverse transcribed using the High Capacity cDNA Reverse Transcription Kit, so the sequenced TCRB transcripts were expressed ones. Deep immunoSEQ sequencing was applied to naive, central memory and regulatory T cell samples, giving an average of roughly 3.3 million total reads per sample. Sorted cells were lysed in RLT buffer, and RNA was extracted using DNase-treated RNeasy Micro or Mini kits according to cell number. Each cell subset was processed on its own to prevent cross-contamination, while patient and healthy donor samples were processed together. The immunoSEQ multiplex PCR was used to amplify TCRB sequences from cDNA, generating 87-bp fragments that spanned the CDR3 region. Sequencing of the amplicons was done on the Illumina HiSeq platform. The study's processing was this. Synthetic template baselines were used to correct PCR bias computationally, reads within Hamming distance 2 were collapsed, and singletons that could not be merged were discarded. Reads were aligned against IMGT to assign V, D and J genes, CDR3 length and insertions or deletions at six rearrangement sites. Clonotype counts were normalized to sorted cell number within each subset before computing true diversity and Gini coefficients with the tcR R package. Repertoire sharing was quantified using the overlap coefficient calculated on TCRB nucleotide sequences. Out-of-frame TCRB sequences from naive cells were analyzed to stand in for the pre-selection repertoire. This is the immuneACCESS table as TCRdb keeps it, with only in-frame sequences that have V and J called. A part of the clones is gone; compared with another copy, unresolved V genes explain less than half, and the rest is unexplained. V, J and clone size were drawn from that table, and D and trimming were deduced from the DNA. Here the sample has approximately 150,000 clones; roughly 60% occur a single time. About 0.1% of the sample is held by the ten biggest clonotypes.

A single peripheral blood draw of around 0.11 L on average was collected from each donor into heparinised tubes. Naive, central memory, regulatory and stem cell-like memory CD4+ T cells were sorted on a BD FACSAria II using a panel including CD45RO, CCR7, CD25, CD127, CD95 and CD27. Every sorted population had a purity above 95%. PBMCs were separated immediately by Lymphoprep density gradient centrifugation and were stained directly, without being cultured. So that batch effects would be minimized, each experiment stained and sorted samples in pairs, pairing one healthy donor with one patient. Overall study outcomes, separate from this receptor: Shorter templates might be favored by PCR, yet because patient and control samples were amplified and corrected together, any such skew would affect both groups equally. Because small numbers of individuals were included in the HLA sub-analyses, any influence of HLA type on TCRB rearrangement was left unresolved. Patients with type 1 diabetes made fewer insertions and deleted more nucleotides at VDJ recombination sites, implying thymic rearrangement abnormalities. Sequencing cDNA rather than genomic DNA could over-represent highly expressing activated cells, although activation and CD3 levels did not differ between groups. Type 1 diabetes patients showed a moderate but significant shortening of TCRB CDR3 length in all four CD4+ subsets. The naive, central memory and regulatory TCRB repertoires appeared to resemble one another more closely among patients than among healthy donors.

Sequences were obtained from naive CD4+ T cells from blood. Read against the paper, the sample's cell subset or site label means: true naive CD4+ T cells. This clonotype was obtained from a man between 25 and 39 years old with type 1 diabetes. In this chain, TRBV29-1 is recombined with TRBJ2-3; 8 of the junction bases match TRBD2. Here is the DNA: TGCAGCGTTGCGGGGGGGGATACGCAGTATTTT. Its coded protein is CSVAGGDTQYF.